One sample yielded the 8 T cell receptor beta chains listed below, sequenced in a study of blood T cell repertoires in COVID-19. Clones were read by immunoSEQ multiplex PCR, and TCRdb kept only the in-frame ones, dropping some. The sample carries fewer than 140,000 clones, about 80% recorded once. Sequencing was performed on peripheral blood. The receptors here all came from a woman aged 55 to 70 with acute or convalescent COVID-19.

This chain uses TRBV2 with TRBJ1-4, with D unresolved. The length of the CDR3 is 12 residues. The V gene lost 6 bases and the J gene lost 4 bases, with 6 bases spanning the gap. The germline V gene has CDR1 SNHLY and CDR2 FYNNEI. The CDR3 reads CASRFHNEKLFF. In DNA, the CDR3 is TGTGCCAGCAGGTTCCATAATGAAAAACTGTTTTTT.

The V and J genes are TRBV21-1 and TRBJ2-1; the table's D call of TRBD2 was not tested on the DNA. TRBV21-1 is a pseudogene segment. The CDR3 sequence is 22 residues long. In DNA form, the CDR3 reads TGTGCCAGCAGCAAAGACCTCGGGACTAGCGGGGGGGCCTCTTGTTCCTACAATGAGCAGTTCTTC. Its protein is CASSKDLGTSGGASCSYNEQFF.

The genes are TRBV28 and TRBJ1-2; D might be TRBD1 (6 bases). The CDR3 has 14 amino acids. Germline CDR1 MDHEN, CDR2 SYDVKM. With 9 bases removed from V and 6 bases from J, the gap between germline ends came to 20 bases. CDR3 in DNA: TGTGCCAGTAGAGACCCACAGGGAGCTCATGGCTACACCTTC. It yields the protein CASRDPQGAHGYTF.

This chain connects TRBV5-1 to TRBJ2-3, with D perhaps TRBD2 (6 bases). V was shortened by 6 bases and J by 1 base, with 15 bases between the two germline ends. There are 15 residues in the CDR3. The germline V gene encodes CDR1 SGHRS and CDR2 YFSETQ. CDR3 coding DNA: TGCGCCAGCAAGGGAGCTCGCGGGGGCACAGATACGCAGTATTTT. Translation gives CASKGARGGTDTQYF.

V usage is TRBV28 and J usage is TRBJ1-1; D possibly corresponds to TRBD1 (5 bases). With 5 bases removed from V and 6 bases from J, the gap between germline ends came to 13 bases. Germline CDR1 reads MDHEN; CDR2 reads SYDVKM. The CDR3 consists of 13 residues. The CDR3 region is CASSPPAGAEAFF. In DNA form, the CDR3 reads TGTGCCAGCAGTCCCCCGGCGGGGGCTGAAGCTTTCTTT.

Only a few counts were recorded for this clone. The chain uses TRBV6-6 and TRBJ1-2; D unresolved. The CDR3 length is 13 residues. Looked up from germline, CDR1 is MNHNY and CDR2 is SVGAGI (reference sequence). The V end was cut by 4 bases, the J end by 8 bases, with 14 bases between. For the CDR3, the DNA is TGTGCCAGCAGTTTTATAACGGCCAGGGGCTACACCTTC. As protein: CASSFITARGYTF.

The CDR3 region is CASSATLAGGSDTQYF. The CDR3 DNA follows: TGTGCCAGCAGCGCTACGCTAGCGGGGGGTTCAGATACGCAGTATTTT. This chain links TRBV7-2 with TRBJ2-3; TRBD2 matches at 11 bases. The V gene end was trimmed by 5 bases and the J gene end by 4 bases; junction bases not matched to a gene: 8. The CDR3 has 16 residues. Per the germline V gene, CDR1 is SGHTA and CDR2 is FQGNSA.

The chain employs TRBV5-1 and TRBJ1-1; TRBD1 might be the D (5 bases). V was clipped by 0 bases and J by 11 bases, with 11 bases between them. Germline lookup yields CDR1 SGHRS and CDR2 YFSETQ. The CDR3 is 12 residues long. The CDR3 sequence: CASSLEQGWAFF. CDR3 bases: TGCGCCAGCAGCTTGGAGCAGGGTTGGGCTTTCTTT. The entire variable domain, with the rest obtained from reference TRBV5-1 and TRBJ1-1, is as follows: KAGVTQTPRYLIKTRGQQVTLSCSPISGHRSVSWYQQTPGQGLQFLFEYFSETQRNKGNFPGRFSGRQFSNSRSEMNVSTLELGDSALYLCASSLEQGWAFFGQGTRLTVV.